One sample yielded the 2 T cell receptor beta chains listed below, sequenced in a study of T cells after yellow fever vaccination. Each CDR3 protein gets one entry after TCRdb re-called the 5' RACE reads with MiXCR. The profile covers some 560,000 distinct CDR3 sequences, with under 25% appearing a single time and over 11% taken by the ten largest. Sequencing used PBMCs, obtained 15 days after the yellow fever booster vaccination. The receptors come from a young man who received the YFV17D yellow fever vaccine.

This clonotype appeared a few times. The gene calls are TRBV7-8 and TRBJ2-7; TRBD2 agrees at 11 bases. Trimming at V came to 0 bases and at J to 4 bases, leaving 5 bases not matched to a gene. CDR3 length equals 16 residues. Germline V lookup: CDR1 SGHVS, CDR2 FQNEAQ. In DNA form, the CDR3 reads TGTGCCAGCAGCTTAGCGGTAGCGGGAGGGGCATACGAGCAGTACTTC. It yields the protein CASSLAVAGGAYEQYF.

Note on this clonotype: The germline gene is not matched at one end of the junction; a read error may be the cause. The rearrangement uses TRBV10-3 and TRBJ2-3; D possibly corresponds to TRBD2 (7 bases). The CDR3 covers 15 residues. Germline V CDR1 and CDR2: ENHRY, SYGVKD. CDR3 sequence: CTIRGRAGNTDTQYF. CDR3 sequence (DNA): TGTACCATCAGGGGAAGAGCGGGAAACACAGATACGCAGTATTTT.